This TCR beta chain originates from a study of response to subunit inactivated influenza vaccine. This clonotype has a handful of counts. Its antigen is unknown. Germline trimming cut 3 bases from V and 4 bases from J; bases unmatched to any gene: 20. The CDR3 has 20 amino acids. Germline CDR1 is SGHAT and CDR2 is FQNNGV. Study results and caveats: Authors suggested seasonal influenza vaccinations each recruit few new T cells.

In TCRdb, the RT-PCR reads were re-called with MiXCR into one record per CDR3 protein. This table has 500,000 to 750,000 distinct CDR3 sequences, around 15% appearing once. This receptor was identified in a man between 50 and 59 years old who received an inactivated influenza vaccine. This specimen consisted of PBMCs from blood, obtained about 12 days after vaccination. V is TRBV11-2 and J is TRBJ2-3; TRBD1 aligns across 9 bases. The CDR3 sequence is CASSFQVGGQGSYSADTQYF. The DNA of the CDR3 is TGTGCCAGCAGCTTCCAAGTGGGGGGACAGGGTTCTTATTCGGCAGATACGCAGTATTTT.